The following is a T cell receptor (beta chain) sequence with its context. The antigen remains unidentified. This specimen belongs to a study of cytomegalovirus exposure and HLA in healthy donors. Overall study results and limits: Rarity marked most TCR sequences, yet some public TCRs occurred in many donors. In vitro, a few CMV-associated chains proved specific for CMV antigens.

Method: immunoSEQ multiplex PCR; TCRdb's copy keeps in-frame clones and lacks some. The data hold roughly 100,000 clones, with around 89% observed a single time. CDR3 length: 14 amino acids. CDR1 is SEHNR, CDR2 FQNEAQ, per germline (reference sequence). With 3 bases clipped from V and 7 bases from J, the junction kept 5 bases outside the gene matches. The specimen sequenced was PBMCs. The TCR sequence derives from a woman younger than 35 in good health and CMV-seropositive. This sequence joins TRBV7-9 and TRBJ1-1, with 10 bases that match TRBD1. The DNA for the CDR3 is TGTGCCAGCAGCTTCCCGGGACAGGGGATTGAAGCTTTCTTT. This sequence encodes CASSFPGQGIEAFF.